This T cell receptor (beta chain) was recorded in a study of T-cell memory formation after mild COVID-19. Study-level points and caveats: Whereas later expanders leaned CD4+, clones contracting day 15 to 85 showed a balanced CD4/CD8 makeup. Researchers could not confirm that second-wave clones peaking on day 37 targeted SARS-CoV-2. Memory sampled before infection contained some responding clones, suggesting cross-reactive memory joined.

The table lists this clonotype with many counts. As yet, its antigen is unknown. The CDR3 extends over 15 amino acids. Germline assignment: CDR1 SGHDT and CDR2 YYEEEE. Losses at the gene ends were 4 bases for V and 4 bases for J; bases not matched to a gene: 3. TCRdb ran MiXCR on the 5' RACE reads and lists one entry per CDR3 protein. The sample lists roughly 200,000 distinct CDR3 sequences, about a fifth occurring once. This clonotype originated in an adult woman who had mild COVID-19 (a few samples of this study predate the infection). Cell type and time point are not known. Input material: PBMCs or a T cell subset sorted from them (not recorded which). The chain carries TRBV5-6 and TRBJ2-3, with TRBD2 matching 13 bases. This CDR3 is CASSPGLAGADTQYF. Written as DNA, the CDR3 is TGTGCCAGCAGCCCCGGACTAGCGGGAGCAGATACGCAGTATTTT.